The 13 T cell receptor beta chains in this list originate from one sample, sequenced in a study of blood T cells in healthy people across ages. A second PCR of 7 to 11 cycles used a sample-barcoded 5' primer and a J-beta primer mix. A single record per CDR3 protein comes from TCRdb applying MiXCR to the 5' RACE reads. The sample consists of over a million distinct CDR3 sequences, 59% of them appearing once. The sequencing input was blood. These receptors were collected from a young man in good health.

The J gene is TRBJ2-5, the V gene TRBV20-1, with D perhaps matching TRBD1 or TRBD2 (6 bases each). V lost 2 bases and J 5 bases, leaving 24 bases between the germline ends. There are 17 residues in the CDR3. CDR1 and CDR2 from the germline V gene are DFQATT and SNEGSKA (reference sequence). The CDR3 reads CSARMGGGTGALETQYF. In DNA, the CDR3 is TGCAGTGCTAGAATGGGGGGCGGGACGGGAGCTTTGGAGACCCAGTACTTC.

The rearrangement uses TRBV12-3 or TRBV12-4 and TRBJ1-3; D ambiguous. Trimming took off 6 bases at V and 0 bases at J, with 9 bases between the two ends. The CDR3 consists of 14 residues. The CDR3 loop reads CASSPTVSGNTIYF. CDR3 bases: TGTGCCAGCAGCCCGACGGTCTCTGGAAACACCATATATTTT.

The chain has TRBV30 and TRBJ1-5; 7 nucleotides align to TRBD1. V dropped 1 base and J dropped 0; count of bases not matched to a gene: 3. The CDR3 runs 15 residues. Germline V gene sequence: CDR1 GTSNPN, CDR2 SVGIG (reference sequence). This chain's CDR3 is CAWSAGTASNQPQHF. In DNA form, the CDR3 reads TGTGCCTGGAGTGCCGGGACAGCTAGCAATCAGCCCCAGCATTTT.

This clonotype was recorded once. The CDR3: CASTSDRTSYEQYF. The CDR3 coding sequence is TGTGCCAGCACCTCGGACAGGACCTCCTACGAGCAGTACTTC. The chain joins TRBV28 to TRBJ2-7; 7 bases are a match to TRBD1. CDR1 is MDHEN, CDR2 SYDVKM, per germline. This CDR3 comprises 14 residues. J lost 0 bases, V lost 7 bases, and 6 bases had no gene match.

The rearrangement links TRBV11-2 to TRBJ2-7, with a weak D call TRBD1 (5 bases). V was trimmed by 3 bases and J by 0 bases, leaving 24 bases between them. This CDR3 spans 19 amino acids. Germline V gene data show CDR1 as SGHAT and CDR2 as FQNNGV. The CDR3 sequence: CASSFFHWVKTESSYEQYF. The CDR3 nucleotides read TGTGCCAGCAGCTTTTTCCATTGGGTCAAGACAGAAAGCTCCTACGAGCAGTACTTC.

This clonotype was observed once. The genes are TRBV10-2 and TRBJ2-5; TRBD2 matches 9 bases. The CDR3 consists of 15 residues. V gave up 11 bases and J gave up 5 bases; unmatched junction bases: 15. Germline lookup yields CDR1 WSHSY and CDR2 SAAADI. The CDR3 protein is CADEVASGVVETQYF. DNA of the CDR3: TGCGCCGACGAGGTGGCTAGCGGGGTCGTGGAGACCCAGTACTTC.

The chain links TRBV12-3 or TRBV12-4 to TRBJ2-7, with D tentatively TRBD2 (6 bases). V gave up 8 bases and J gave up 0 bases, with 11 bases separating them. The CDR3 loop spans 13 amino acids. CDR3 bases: TGTGCCAGCGGGCGGGGTTTCTCCTACGAGCAGTACTTC. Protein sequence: CASGRGFSYEQYF.

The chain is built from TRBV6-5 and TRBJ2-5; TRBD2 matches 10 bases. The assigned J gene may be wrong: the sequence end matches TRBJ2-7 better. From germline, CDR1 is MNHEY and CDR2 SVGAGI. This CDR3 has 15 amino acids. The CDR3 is CASSTLAGVLSEQYF. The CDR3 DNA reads TGTGCCAGCAGTACCCTAGCGGGAGTTCTCAGCGAGCAGTACTTC.

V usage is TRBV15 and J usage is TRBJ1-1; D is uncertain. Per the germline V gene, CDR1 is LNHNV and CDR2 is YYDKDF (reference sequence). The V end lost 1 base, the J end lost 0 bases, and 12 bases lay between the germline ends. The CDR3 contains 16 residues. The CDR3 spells CATSRGPGMMNTEAFF. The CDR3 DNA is TGTGCCACCAGCAGAGGTCCAGGAATGATGAACACTGAAGCTTTCTTT.

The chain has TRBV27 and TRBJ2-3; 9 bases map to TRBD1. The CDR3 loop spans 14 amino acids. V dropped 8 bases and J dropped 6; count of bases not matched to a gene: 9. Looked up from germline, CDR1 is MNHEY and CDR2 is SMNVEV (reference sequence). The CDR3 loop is CASRDRDFWDTQYF. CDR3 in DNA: TGTGCCAGCCGGGACAGGGATTTCTGGGATACGCAGTATTTT.

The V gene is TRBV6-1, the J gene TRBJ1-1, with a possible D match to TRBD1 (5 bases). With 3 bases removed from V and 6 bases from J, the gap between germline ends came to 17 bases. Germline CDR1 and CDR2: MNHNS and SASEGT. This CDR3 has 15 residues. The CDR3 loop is CASSEAQAGTPEAFF. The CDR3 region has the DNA TGTGCCAGCAGTGAGGCCCAGGCGGGGACCCCTGAAGCTTTCTTT.

The CDR3 spells CSARVADHSGNTIYF. CDR3 in DNA: TGCAGTGCTAGAGTTGCAGACCACTCTGGAAACACCATATATTTT. This rearrangement joins TRBV20-1 to TRBJ1-3; D gene ambiguous. Trimming took 1 base from V and 0 from J, leaving 10 bases between them. The CDR3 has 15 amino acids. Looked up from germline, CDR1 is DFQATT and CDR2 is SNEGSKA (reference sequence).

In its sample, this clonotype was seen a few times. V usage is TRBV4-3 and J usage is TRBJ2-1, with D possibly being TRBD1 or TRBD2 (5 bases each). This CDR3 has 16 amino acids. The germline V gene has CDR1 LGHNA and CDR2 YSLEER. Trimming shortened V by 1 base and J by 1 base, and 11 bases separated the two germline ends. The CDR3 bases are TGCGCCAGCAGCCAAGGCTTATGGGGGTCCTACAATGAGCAGTTCTTC. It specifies CASSQGLWGSYNEQFF.